These 32 T cell receptor beta chains share one sample of origin, sequenced in a study of T cell changes during pregnancy in multiple sclerosis. Repertoires were generated with immunoSEQ multiplex PCR, while TCRdb's copy carries only in-frame clones and drops some. Of approximately 90,000 clones in the sample, 91% are singletons; the top ten hold around 1.7%. The sample consisted of peripheral blood, taken after pregnancy. The receptors come from a female donor in good health, enrolled as a control in a pregnancy study.

This clone showed up just once. The V gene is TRBV6-5, the J gene TRBJ2-3; 10 bases match TRBD2. V trimming: 11 bases; J trimming: 6 bases; junction bases outside the gene matches: 8. There are 13 residues in the CDR3. Germline V gene sequence: CDR1 MNHEY, CDR2 SVGAGI. CDR3 region: CASSGGAGDTQYF. The CDR3 DNA reads TGTGCCTCCAGCGGGGGGGCAGGGGATACGCAGTATTTT.

The gene calls are TRBV5-1 and TRBJ2-5; weak D call: TRBD2 (5 bases). This CDR3 region has 12 residues. With 4 bases removed from V and 5 bases from J, the gap between germline ends came to 9 bases. From germline, CDR1 is SGHRS and CDR2 YFSETQ. The CDR3 DNA follows: TGCGCCAGCAGCCACCGGGGTGAGACCCAGTACTTC. Amino acid sequence: CASSHRGETQYF.

In regard to this clone: This specimen includes other DNA sequences encoding the same CDR3. The rearrangement joins TRBV4-3 to TRBJ1-1; weak D call: TRBD1 (6 bases). The germline CDR1 and CDR2 sequences are LGHNA and YSLEER. The CDR3 contains 15 residues. V lost 0 bases and J 0 bases, leaving 8 bases between the germline ends. In nucleotides, the CDR3 is TGCGCCAGCAGCCAAGATAGGGGGTTGAACACTGAAGCTTTCTTT. Its translation is CASSQDRGLNTEAFF.

This clone appeared a few times. Other DNA sequences in this sample translate to the same CDR3. The chain uses TRBV19 and TRBJ1-1; the D is unclear. This CDR3 contains 13 residues. Between the trimmed V and J ends, which lost 1 base and 1 base, there was a span of 4 bases. Germline values: CDR1 LNHDA, CDR2 SQIVND (reference sequence). The CDR3: CASSIGGNTEAFF. The CDR3 nucleotides are TGTGCCAGTAGTATAGGCGGGAACACTGAAGCTTTCTTT.

This rearrangement joins TRBV2 to TRBJ2-5; tentatively, D is TRBD1 (5 bases). The J call is doubtful: the DNA matches TRBJ2-7 better. Germline-derived CDR1 and CDR2 are SNHLY and FYNNEI. The CDR3 covers 15 residues. The CDR3, as DNA: TGTGCCAGCAGTGATGGGGCAGCCAAGGGCTACGAGCAGTACTTC. Amino acids: CASSDGAAKGYEQYF.

This CDR3 reads CASSLTGHQNTEAFF. The DNA of the CDR3 is TGTGCCAGCAGCTTGACAGGACACCAGAACACTGAAGCTTTCTTT. The rearrangement joins TRBV7-9 to TRBJ1-1, with D perhaps TRBD1 (6 bases). Germline V lookup: CDR1 SEHNR, CDR2 FQNEAQ (reference sequence). The V gene lost 3 bases and the J gene lost 1 base, with 12 bases spanning the gap. There are 15 residues in the CDR3.

The chain links TRBV28 to TRBJ1-2; D not resolved. The CDR3 runs 15 residues. Germline CDR1 and CDR2: MDHEN and SYDVKM. V lost 6 bases and J 3 bases, leaving 17 bases between the germline ends. The CDR3: CASRRRLGVDYGYTF. The CDR3 DNA sequence: TGTGCCAGCAGGCGAAGGCTTGGAGTTGACTATGGCTACACCTTC.

This sequence joins TRBV9 and TRBJ2-7; D possibly corresponds to TRBD1 (6 bases). The CDR3 is 14 amino acids. Germline CDR1 and CDR2: SGDLS and YYNGEE. V was pared by 2 bases and J by 3 bases, with 12 bases between. Here the CDR3 DNA reads TGTGCCAGCAGCGTTAAGGCAGGGGACTACGAGCAGTACTTC. Amino acid sequence: CASSVKAGDYEQYF.

The CDR3 DNA reads as TGTGCCAGCGGCCCCAGGGTCAGCAATCAGCCCCAGCATTTT. Its protein product is CASGPRVSNQPQHF. The V and J genes are TRBV7-8 and TRBJ1-5; TRBD1 might be the D (5 bases). Looked up from germline, CDR1 is SGHVS and CDR2 is FQNEAQ. The CDR3 extends over 14 amino acids. Trimming removed 8 bases at V and 1 base at J, with 12 bases between.

The chain joins TRBV4-1 to TRBJ1-3; D is uncertain. This CDR3 is 16 amino acids long. Trimming shortened V by 1 base and J by 4 bases, and 14 bases separated the two germline ends. In germline, CDR1 is MGHRA, CDR2 YSYEKL. CDR3: CASSQGRGGSGNTIYF. The CDR3 DNA is TGCGCCAGCAGCCAAGGGCGGGGAGGATCCGGAAACACCATATATTTT.

The rearrangement links TRBV6-5 to TRBJ2-6; 9 bases fit TRBD1. V shed 2 bases and J 12 bases; nucleotides not matched to a gene: 5. This CDR3 is 14 amino acids long. Germline V gene data show CDR1 as MNHEY and CDR2 as SVGAGI. The CDR3, as DNA: TGTGCCAGCAGTTACCGGGACAGGGCCCTCGTCCTGACTTTC. This translates into CASSYRDRALVLTF.

The V and J genes are TRBV30 and TRBJ2-2; tentatively, D is TRBD1 (7 bases). CDR1 and CDR2 from the germline V gene are GTSNPN and SVGIG (reference sequence). Deletions cut 5 bases from V and 0 bases from J, with 22 bases between. The CDR3 runs to 18 residues. The CDR3 protein is CAWEGAGPTLTNTGELFF. As DNA, the CDR3 is TGTGCCTGGGAGGGGGCGGGGCCAACCCTCACGAACACCGGGGAGCTGTTTTTT.

The V gene is TRBV10-3, the J gene TRBJ1-5; D possibly corresponds to TRBD1 (6 bases). Germline lookup yields CDR1 ENHRY and CDR2 SYGVKD. The ends were cut back, 0 bases at V and 4 bases at J, with 7 bases in the middle. There are 14 residues in the CDR3. DNA of the CDR3: TGTGCCATCAGTGAGTCACAGGGTAATCAGCCCCAGCATTTT. Protein product: CAISESQGNQPQHF.

V is TRBV7-2 and J is TRBJ2-2; tentative D call: TRBD2 (5 bases). The V end lost 1 base, the J end lost 7 bases, and 13 bases lay between the germline ends. Germline V lookup: CDR1 SGHTA, CDR2 FQGNSA. This CDR3 has 15 residues. CDR3 in amino acids: CASSLVRGWGGELFF. The CDR3 nucleotides are TGTGCCAGCAGCTTAGTCCGGGGTTGGGGCGGGGAGCTGTTTTTT.

The rearrangement uses TRBV6-5 and TRBJ1-2, with TRBD1 identical over 7 bases. Germline trimming cut 8 bases from V and 6 bases from J; bases unmatched to any gene: 6. The length of the CDR3 is 12 residues. CDR1 MNHEY and CDR2 SVGAGI come from the germline V gene. The CDR3 region is CASHDRVNGYTF. CDR3 DNA: TGTGCCAGCCACGACAGGGTGAATGGCTACACCTTC.

V usage is TRBV11-2 and J usage is TRBJ1-6, with a tentative D call TRBD1 (5 bases). V was pared by 1 base and J by 10 bases, with 11 bases between. CDR1 is SGHAT and CDR2 is FQNNGV in the germline V gene. The CDR3 sequence is 14 residues long. As DNA, the CDR3 is TGTGCCAGCAGCTTAGCGGGGGGTAGGTCACCCCTCCACTTT. It yields the protein CASSLAGGRSPLHF.

This clone was seen more than once but under ten times. J is TRBJ2-2 and V is TRBV7-8; tentatively, D is TRBD2 (6 bases). The CDR3 loop spans 17 amino acids. The V gene lost 3 bases and the J gene lost 1 base, with 15 bases spanning the gap. Germline CDR1 SGHVS, CDR2 FQNEAQ. CDR3 nucleotides: TGTGCCAGCAGCTTTAGTGGGGGGACGGGGAACACCGGGGAGCTGTTTTTT. Translating gives CASSFSGGTGNTGELFF.

J is TRBJ1-1 and V is TRBV6-1; 8 nucleotides agree with TRBD1. The J segment lost 0 bases and the V segment lost 3 bases, leaving 6 bases of the junction unmatched. This CDR3 has 16 amino acids. Per germline, CDR1 MNHNS and CDR2 SASEGT. CDR3: CASSDRTGRVNTEAFF. The CDR3 coding sequence is TGTGCCAGCAGTGATCGGACAGGGCGAGTGAACACTGAAGCTTTCTTT.

V usage is TRBV4-3 and J usage is TRBJ1-2; D is undetermined. Trimming shortened V by 0 bases and J by 5 bases, and 7 bases separated the two germline ends. CDR3 length: 13 residues. CDR1 and CDR2 (germline): LGHNA, YSLEER. The CDR3 DNA reads as TGCGCCAGCAGCCAAGATACGGGTTATGGCTACACCTTC. This encodes CASSQDTGYGYTF.

The gene calls are TRBV20-1 and TRBJ2-7, with D unresolved. Trimming took off 5 bases at V and 3 bases at J, with 8 bases between the two ends. The CDR3 is 11 amino acids. CDR1 is DFQATT and CDR2 is SNEGSKA in the germline V gene (reference sequence). The CDR3, as DNA: TGCAGTGCTCCTAGTAACTACGAGCAGTACTTC. Protein sequence: CSAPSNYEQYF.

The chain joins TRBV29-1 to TRBJ2-5; TRBD1 matches at 8 bases. The ends lost 6 bases at V and 1 base at J; junction bases unmatched: 7. This CDR3 is 14 amino acids long. The V gene's germline CDR1 is SQVTM and CDR2 ANQGSEA. The CDR3 here is CSVKDRGSQETQYF. The CDR3 nucleotides are TGCAGCGTAAAAGACAGGGGAAGCCAAGAGACCCAGTACTTC. Together with reference TRBV29-1 and TRBJ2-5, the CDR3 gives the full variable domain: SAVISQKPSRDICQRGTSLTIQCQVDSQVTMMFWYRQQPGQSLTLIATANQGSEATYESGFVIDKFPISRPNLTFSTLTVSNMSPEDSSIYLCSVKDRGSQETQYFGPGTRLLVL.

The gene calls are TRBV7-8 and TRBJ2-5; possibly TRBD1 for D (6 bases). V lost 3 bases to trimming and J lost 5 bases, with 16 bases between them. Germline V gene lookup returns CDR1 SGHVS and CDR2 FQNEAQ. CDR3 length: 15 amino acids. CDR3 protein: CASSFWGRDDETQYF. CDR3 in DNA: TGTGCCAGCAGCTTTTGGGGGCGCGACGACGAGACCCAGTACTTC.

V and J are TRBV4-1 and TRBJ1-2; D unresolved. Germline CDR1 MGHRA, CDR2 YSYEKL. The CDR3 is 13 residues long. The germline V and J ends were trimmed by 0 bases and 4 bases, with 6 bases remaining between them. The CDR3 coding sequence is TGCGCCAGCAGCCAAGATAACACCTATGGCTACACCTTC. Amino acids: CASSQDNTYGYTF.

The rearrangement uses TRBV13 and TRBJ1-1; no definite D call. Germline CDR1 reads PRHDT; CDR2 reads FYEKMQ (reference sequence). Trimming removed 5 bases from V and 1 base from J, with 20 bases in between. The CDR3 runs to 17 residues. The CDR3 DNA reads TGTGCCAGCAGCCATACCCCGGCGCGGGGTGGGAACACTGAAGCTTTCTTT. This sequence encodes CASSHTPARGGNTEAFF.

The CDR3 is CASSLETGTINEKLFF. The CDR3, as DNA: TGTGCCAGCAGCTTAGAGACCGGGACTATTAATGAAAAACTGTTTTTT. The chain links TRBV7-2 to TRBJ1-4; a weak D match, TRBD1 (5 bases). The CDR3 length is 16 residues. V was trimmed by 1 base and J by 4 bases, leaving 13 bases between them. In germline, CDR1 is SGHTA, CDR2 FQGNSA. Together with reference TRBV7-2 and TRBJ1-4, the CDR3 gives the full variable domain: GAGVSQSPSNKVTEKGKDVELRCDPISGHTALYWYRQSLGQGLEFLIYFQGNSAPDKSGLPSDRFSAERTGGSVSTLTIQRTQQEDSAVYLCASSLETGTINEKLFFGSGTQLSVL.

This chain links TRBV19 with TRBJ1-5; tentative D call: TRBD1 (6 bases). Trimming removed 1 base at V and 7 bases at J, with 14 bases between. This CDR3 contains 15 residues. Per the germline V gene, CDR1 is LNHDA and CDR2 is SQIVND (reference sequence). CDR3 nucleotides: TGTGCCAGTAGTATAGGGGGGGGTGGGGGCCAGCCCCAGCATTTT. Translation: CASSIGGGGGQPQHF.

The chain combines TRBV7-2 with TRBJ2-7, with D tentatively TRBD1 (5 bases). The CDR3 totals 14 residues. CDR1 SGHTA and CDR2 FQGNSA come from the germline V gene. Between the trimmed V and J ends, which lost 1 base and 6 bases, there was a span of 13 bases. CDR3 amino acids: CASSLVLQGSEQYF. The CDR3 bases are TGTGCCAGCAGCTTAGTTCTGCAGGGAAGCGAGCAGTACTTC.

V is TRBV18 and J is TRBJ2-5; D is ambiguous. This CDR3 has 13 amino acids. Trimming shortened V by 3 bases and J by 5 bases, and 10 bases separated the two germline ends. CDR1 is KGHSH, CDR2 LQKENI, per germline. The CDR3 DNA follows: TGTGCCAGCTCACCGGGTCTGAGGGAGACCCAGTACTTC. This sequence encodes CASSPGLRETQYF.

The V and J genes are TRBV5-1 and TRBJ1-6; D remains unclear. With 2 bases removed from V and 7 bases from J, the gap between germline ends came to 7 bases. The CDR3 has 13 amino acids. The V gene's germline CDR1 is SGHRS and CDR2 YFSETQ. Here the CDR3 reads CASSFIVNSPLHF. CDR3 in DNA: TGCGCCAGCAGCTTTATCGTGAATTCACCCCTCCACTTT.

CDR3 DNA: TGCGCCAGCAGCCAAGACAAGGCTAGCGGGGGGGCCCTCAATGAGCAGTTCTTC. It specifies CASSQDKASGGALNEQFF. This chain links TRBV4-1 with TRBJ2-1, with 12 positions matching TRBD2. The CDR3 runs 18 residues. J gave up 6 bases and V 0 bases, and 9 bases lay outside the gene matches. Germline CDR1 reads MGHRA; CDR2 reads YSYEKL.

This clone was counted a single time. The chain links TRBV7-2 to TRBJ1-3; tentatively, D is TRBD1 (6 bases). V shed 6 bases and J shed 0 bases, with 12 bases lying between them. The germline V gene has CDR1 SGHTA and CDR2 FQGNSA. The CDR3 sequence is 15 residues long. Written as DNA, the CDR3 is TGTGCCAGCAGGGACAGCCACGTCTCTGGAAACACCATATATTTT. It translates to CASRDSHVSGNTIYF.

The chain is built from TRBV28 and TRBJ2-7; a possible D gene is TRBD1 (6 bases). Trimming pared 6 bases from V and 2 bases from J, leaving 23 bases between. The germline V gene encodes CDR1 MDHEN and CDR2 SYDVKM. The CDR3 has 17 residues. The CDR3 sequence is CASSLRTETGSTYEQYF. The CDR3 bases are TGTGCCAGCAGCCTTAGGACAGAGACGGGTTCTACCTACGAGCAGTACTTC.